This entry lists 27 T cell receptor beta chains sequenced from one sample in a study of T cell responses to AZD1222 COVID-19 vaccine. Repertoires were generated with immunoSEQ multiplex PCR, while TCRdb's copy carries only in-frame clones and drops some. Counted here are roughly 150,000 clones, 92% occurring once; the ten biggest clones make up approximately 1.4%. The sample here was peripheral blood, taken on day 0 of AZD1222 vaccination. These receptors all stem from an adult in good health.

The chain is built from TRBV3-1 (or the pseudogene TRBV3-2) and TRBJ2-3; no clear D. Trimming took 4 bases from V and 0 from J, leaving 5 bases between them. The CDR3 has 13 amino acids. Germline V CDR1 and CDR2: LGHDT, YNNKEL (reference sequence). As DNA, the CDR3 is TGTGCCAGCAGCCCCTCTAGCACAGATACGCAGTATTTT. Its protein product is CASSPSSTDTQYF.

V usage is TRBV7-8 and J usage is TRBJ1-1, with TRBD1 identical over 10 bases. The V segment lost 8 bases and the J segment 5 bases; nucleotides outside the gene matches: 11. This CDR3 spans 15 amino acids. Germline values: CDR1 SGHVS, CDR2 FQNEAQ. CDR3 region: CASRLRRTGGTEAFF. CDR3 nucleotide sequence: TGTGCCAGCCGCCTCAGGAGGACAGGGGGAACTGAAGCTTTCTTT. The full variable domain, in which reference TRBV7-8 and TRBJ1-1 provide the parts outside the CDR3, is GAGVSQSPRYKVAKRGQDVALRCDPISGHVSLFWYQQALGQGPEFLTYFQNEAQLDKSGLPSDRFFAERPEGSVSTLKIQRTQQEDSAVYLCASRLRRTGGTEAFFGQGTRLTVV.

The J gene is TRBJ2-7, the V gene TRBV3-1 (or the pseudogene TRBV3-2); the D is unclear. Per the germline V gene, CDR1 is LGHDT and CDR2 is YNNKEL (reference sequence). The CDR3 consists of 11 residues. The germline V and J ends were trimmed by 0 bases and 5 bases, with 2 bases remaining between them. CDR3 nucleotides: TGTGCCAGCAGCCAAGAAAACGAGCAGTACTTC. It specifies CASSQENEQYF.

This clone was detected once. The V call is TRBV5-6, the J call TRBJ1-2; 9 nucleotides match TRBD1. The trim removed 0 bases at V and 4 bases at J, leaving 4 bases unmatched. This CDR3 comprises 15 residues. In germline, CDR1 is SGHDT, CDR2 YYEEEE. Written as DNA, the CDR3 is TGTGCCAGCAGCTTGGAGGGACAGGGCTTCTATGGCTACACCTTC. Its protein product is CASSLEGQGFYGYTF.

The chain recombines TRBV15 with TRBJ1-5, with 8 bases matching TRBD1. After removal of 4 bases from V and 7 bases from J, the junction contained 9 bases not matched to a gene. The CDR3 is made up of 15 amino acids. CDR1 is LNHNV and CDR2 is YYDKDF in the germline V gene (reference sequence). CDR3 loop: CATSIPGQGIQPQHF. The CDR3 bases are TGTGCCACCAGCATACCCGGACAGGGTATCCAGCCCCAGCATTTT.

V and J are TRBV28 and TRBJ1-1; TRBD1 is a possible D gene (5 bases). The CDR3 covers 14 residues. Germline CDR1 and CDR2: MDHEN and SYDVKM. Trimming took 6 bases from V and 1 from J, leaving 12 bases between them. CDR3 in DNA: TGTGCCAGCAGCAAGGGACGGACGAACACTGAAGCTTTCTTT. Protein: CASSKGRTNTEAFF.

The chain couples TRBV19 to TRBJ1-1, with 8 nucleotides matching TRBD1. Germline trimming cut 6 bases from V and 0 bases from J; bases unmatched to any gene: 12. Germline V lookup: CDR1 LNHDA, CDR2 SQIVND (reference sequence). The CDR3 consists of 17 residues. This chain's CDR3 is CASSSFPGQAMNTEAFF. For the CDR3, the DNA is TGTGCCAGTAGCAGCTTTCCGGGACAGGCAATGAACACTGAAGCTTTCTTT. Looking up the rest from reference TRBV19 and TRBJ1-1 gives the full variable domain: DGGITQSPKYLFRKEGQNVTLSCEQNLNHDAMYWYRQDPGQGLRLIYYSQIVNDFQKGDIAEGYSVSREKKESFPLTVTSAQKNPTAFYLCASSSFPGQAMNTEAFFGQGTRLTVV.

The chain joins TRBV28 to TRBJ1-4, with D perhaps TRBD1 (5 bases). The V end was cut by 5 bases, the J end by 8 bases, with 27 bases between. Germline CDR1 MDHEN, CDR2 SYDVKM. This CDR3 contains 18 residues. The CDR3: CASSKSTLRDGSREKLFF. The CDR3 DNA reads as TGTGCCAGCAGTAAGTCGACCTTACGGGACGGGTCGAGGGAAAAACTGTTTTTT. Full variable domain (rest looked up from reference TRBV28 and TRBJ1-4): DVKVTQSSRYLVKRTGEKVFLECVQDMDHENMFWYRQDPGLGLRLIYFSYDVKMKEKGDIPEGYSVSREKKERFSLILESASTNQTSMYLCASSKSTLRDGSREKLFFGSGTQLSVL.

The chain links TRBV7-2 to TRBJ2-7; 7 bases map to TRBD2. The CDR3 totals 15 residues. The germline V gene encodes CDR1 SGHTA and CDR2 FQGNSA. With V trimmed by 2 bases and J by 4 bases, 8 bases remained unmatched. CDR3 amino acids: CASSLSGGFLYEQYF. The DNA for the CDR3 is TGTGCCAGCAGCTTATCGGGGGGATTCCTTTACGAGCAGTACTTC.

V is TRBV27 and J is TRBJ1-5; 8 nucleotides agree with TRBD1. The CDR3 sequence is 15 residues long. Germline loops: CDR1 MNHEY, CDR2 SMNVEV (reference sequence). V was clipped by 8 bases and J by 5 bases; unmatched bases: 11. CDR3 in amino acids: CASRTGLLPDQPQHF. The DNA for the CDR3 is TGTGCCAGCCGGACAGGGTTGTTACCTGATCAGCCCCAGCATTTT.

The chain couples TRBV2 to TRBJ1-2; the D is unclear. CDR3 length equals 19 residues. The germline V gene encodes CDR1 SNHLY and CDR2 FYNNEI. V was pared by 2 bases and J by 6 bases, with 28 bases between. The CDR3 sequence: CASSESVEGGIGGVDGYTF. The CDR3 coding sequence is TGTGCCAGCAGTGAATCGGTGGAGGGAGGAATTGGTGGGGTTGATGGCTACACCTTC.

The V gene is TRBV3-1 (or the pseudogene TRBV3-2), the J gene TRBJ1-2; the D gene is possibly TRBD1 (5 bases). Germline V gene data show CDR1 as LGHDT and CDR2 as YNNKEL (reference sequence). V was pared by 4 bases and J by 4 bases, with 13 bases between. This CDR3 spans 14 amino acids. CDR3 amino acids: CASSRGQGRYGYTF. CDR3 nucleotides: TGTGCCAGCAGCCGCGGCCAGGGACGCTATGGCTACACCTTC.

This clone was counted once. The rearrangement joins TRBV5-1 to TRBJ1-6; D not certain. V dropped 4 bases and J dropped 5 bases, with 16 bases sitting between them. Germline assignment: CDR1 SGHRS and CDR2 YFSETQ. This CDR3 region has 16 residues. CDR3 sequence (DNA): TGCGCCAGCAGCATCGACGGCAACGAGGATAATTCACCCCTCCACTTT. Translation gives CASSIDGNEDNSPLHF. Full variable domain (missing parts from reference TRBV5-1 and TRBJ1-6): KAGVTQTPRYLIKTRGQQVTLSCSPISGHRSVSWYQQTPGQGLQFLFEYFSETQRNKGNFPGRFSGRQFSNSRSEMNVSTLELGDSALYLCASSIDGNEDNSPLHFGNGTRLTVT.

J is TRBJ2-1 and V is TRBV30, with TRBD2 identical over 12 bases. Germline CDR1 GTSNPN, CDR2 SVGIG (reference sequence). There are 13 residues in the CDR3. V lost 2 bases and J lost 8; bases outside the gene matches: 1. The CDR3 DNA sequence: TGTGCCTGGAGTCTAGCGGGAGGGGATGAGCAGTTCTTC. This sequence encodes CAWSLAGGDEQFF.

In the case of this clone: Within the sample, other DNA sequences also encode this same CDR3. The J gene is TRBJ2-1, the V gene TRBV2; tentatively, D is TRBD2 (6 bases). The germline V and J ends were trimmed by 1 base and 4 bases, with 11 bases remaining between them. Germline V gives CDR1 SNHLY, CDR2 FYNNEI. This CDR3 comprises 15 residues. The CDR3 bases are TGTGCCAGCAGTGAAGGCCTTGCGGGATACAATGAGCAGTTCTTC. Protein: CASSEGLAGYNEQFF. The entire variable domain, with the rest obtained from reference TRBV2 and TRBJ2-1, is as follows: EPEVTQTPSHQVTQMGQEVILRCVPISNHLYFYWYRQILGQKVEFLVSFYNNEISEKSEIFDDQFSVERPDGSNFTLKIRSTKLEDSAMYFCASSEGLAGYNEQFFGPGTRLTVL.

This sequence joins TRBV9 and TRBJ2-1; D is undetermined. The CDR3 is 16 residues long. The germline CDR1 and CDR2 sequences are SGDLS and YYNGEE. The V and J ends lost 4 bases and 2 bases respectively, with 16 bases between them. The CDR3 region is CASSPEGNTPYNEQFF. Written as DNA, the CDR3 is TGTGCCAGCAGCCCAGAAGGGAATACCCCCTACAATGAGCAGTTCTTC.

This chain links TRBV7-6 with TRBJ1-1, with a possible D match to TRBD1 (6 bases). There are 15 residues in the CDR3. Looked up from germline, CDR1 is SGHVS and CDR2 is FNYEAQ. Trimming took 4 bases from V and 0 from J, leaving 12 bases between them. The CDR3 protein is CASSSEGQLNTEAFF. For the CDR3, the DNA is TGTGCCAGCAGCTCAGAGGGACAACTGAACACTGAAGCTTTCTTT.

The chain has TRBV7-9 and TRBJ1-1; no reliable D call. The V and J ends lost 3 bases and 7 bases respectively, with 12 bases between them. From germline, CDR1 is SEHNR and CDR2 FQNEAQ (reference sequence). The CDR3 loop spans 13 amino acids. The CDR3: CASSLRRPNEAFF. DNA of the CDR3: TGTGCCAGCAGCTTGCGACGGCCTAATGAAGCTTTCTTT.

This clone was seen only once. V usage is TRBV5-1 and J usage is TRBJ2-7; D may be TRBD1 (6 bases). The CDR3 spans 14 residues. Per germline, CDR1 SGHRS and CDR2 YFSETQ. The V end lost 0 bases, the J end lost 7 bases, and 14 bases lay between the germline ends. The CDR3 loop is CASSLEAGAVEQYF. Here the CDR3 DNA reads TGCGCCAGCAGCTTGGAAGCAGGGGCCGTTGAGCAGTACTTC.

The chain links TRBV30 to TRBJ1-1; unclear D gene. The CDR3 is made up of 14 amino acids. The V gene lost 1 base and the J gene lost 4 bases, with 13 bases spanning the gap. Germline V gene data show CDR1 as GTSNPN and CDR2 as SVGIG (reference sequence). The CDR3 protein is CAWSGREGSTEAFF. DNA of the CDR3: TGTGCCTGGAGTGGCCGGGAGGGATCCACTGAAGCTTTCTTT.

The genes are TRBV30 and TRBJ1-1, with TRBD1 matching over 7 bases. The V segment lost 5 bases and the J segment 5 bases; nucleotides outside the gene matches: 2. Germline V gene data show CDR1 as GTSNPN and CDR2 as SVGIG (reference sequence). The CDR3 contains 11 residues. The CDR3 nucleotides are TGTGCCTGGGACAGGGAGACTGAAGCTTTCTTT. Its translation: CAWDRETEAFF.

CDR3 bases: TGCGCCAGCAGCCAAGATCCACAGGACACTGAAGCTTTCTTT. This sequence encodes CASSQDPQDTEAFF. The chain joins TRBV4-3 to TRBJ1-1; perhaps TRBD1 as D (5 bases). Per germline, CDR1 LGHNA and CDR2 YSLEER. Trimming took off 0 bases at V and 3 bases at J, with 8 bases between the two ends. The CDR3 is 14 amino acids.

The count of this clone is one. V usage is TRBV29-1 and J usage is TRBJ1-1, with a weak D call TRBD1 (6 bases). Germline values: CDR1 SQVTM, CDR2 ANQGSEA. CDR3 size: 12 residues. V shed 4 bases and J shed 5 bases, with 11 bases lying between them. The chain's CDR3 is CSVVEGGTEAFF. CDR3 sequence (DNA): TGCAGCGTTGTGGAGGGGGGGACTGAAGCTTTCTTT.

The chain has TRBV5-5 and TRBJ1-3; no firm D call. Germline assignment: CDR1 SGHKS and CDR2 YYEKEE (reference sequence). The CDR3 covers 16 residues. V was cut by 3 bases and J by 7 bases, with 20 bases left in between. CDR3 amino acids: CASSSGPGRSKNTIYF. The CDR3, as DNA: TGTGCCAGCAGCTCAGGACCGGGGAGGTCAAAGAACACCATATATTTT.

This clone was detected only a few times. This CDR3 reads CASSIDLEGSSYNEQFF. The CDR3 nucleotides read TGTGCCAGTAGTATAGATCTGGAGGGAAGCTCCTACAATGAGCAGTTCTTC. The chain combines TRBV19 with TRBJ2-1; tentatively, D is TRBD2 (6 bases). V lost 0 bases to trimming and J lost 0 bases, with 12 bases between them. The germline CDR1 and CDR2 sequences are LNHDA and SQIVND (reference sequence). The CDR3 covers 17 residues.

The chain couples TRBV3-1 (or the pseudogene TRBV3-2) to TRBJ1-2; D is uncertain. V was trimmed by 1 base and J by 4 bases, leaving 16 bases between them. CDR3 length equals 16 residues. Germline CDR1 is LGHDT and CDR2 is YNNKEL (reference sequence). The CDR3 DNA follows: TGTGCCAGCAGCCAAGGCGCGCCAGATTCATTCTATGGCTACACCTTC. Protein product: CASSQGAPDSFYGYTF.

The CDR3 coding sequence is TGTGCCAGCAGCGCCTTACAGGGTATGGATGGCTACACCTTC. It encodes CASSALQGMDGYTF. The chain has TRBV11-2 and TRBJ1-2; TRBD1 is a possible D gene (6 bases). Germline V gene data show CDR1 as SGHAT and CDR2 as FQNNGV. Trimming stripped 5 bases from V and 6 bases from J, with 16 bases between. CDR3 length equals 14 residues.